These 20 T cell receptor beta chains were all obtained from the same sample, sequenced in a study of shared clonotypes between healthy human individuals. Sequenced by immunoSEQ multiplex PCR; TCRdb stores in-frame clones only, minus some. The table lists 2 million to 3 million clones, 80% to 95% of them singletons, with about 0.39% in the top ten. The specimen was naive CD4+ T cells from PBMCs. Specified subset: CD45RA+ positively selected. Source of these receptors: a man aged 18-30 years in good health. Some clones in this sample may be carry-over from other donors' samples.

The genes are TRBV18 and TRBJ2-3; TRBD1 aligns across 8 bases. Germline V gene data show CDR1 as KGHSH and CDR2 as LQKENI. The V segment lost 4 bases and the J segment 4 bases; nucleotides outside the gene matches: 7. This CDR3 has 15 amino acids. The CDR3 reads CASSRTTGGSDTQYF. The CDR3, as DNA: TGTGCCAGCTCACGCACAACAGGGGGTTCAGATACGCAGTATTTT.

The V gene is TRBV4-2, the J gene TRBJ2-7; perhaps TRBD1 as D (7 bases). The CDR3 is made up of 15 amino acids. The V gene's germline CDR1 is LGHNA and CDR2 YNFKEQ. V dropped 0 bases and J dropped 5 bases, with 14 bases sitting between them. DNA for the CDR3: TGTGCCAGCAGCCAAGATCGAAGCAGGGGGGACGAGCAGTACTTC. Protein: CASSQDRSRGDEQYF.

In nucleotides, the CDR3 is TGCAGCACAAAGGGACTAGCGGGAGCTAAGCAGTACTTC. Translation: CSTKGLAGAKQYF. The rearrangement joins TRBV29-1 to TRBJ2-7; TRBD2 matches 14 bases. This CDR3 region has 13 residues. J was trimmed by 8 bases and V by 8 bases; bases with no gene match: 8. CDR1 and CDR2 from the germline V gene are SQVTM and ANQGSEA.

The V call is TRBV29-1, the J call TRBJ2-1, with 10 bases aligning to TRBD1. Germline-derived CDR1 and CDR2 are SQVTM and ANQGSEA. The CDR3 runs to 13 residues. The CDR3 here is CTIRGQGRNEQFF. CDR3 nucleotides: TGCACCATTCGGGGACAGGGGAGGAATGAGCAGTTCTTC.

In the case of this clone: One junction end disagrees with the germline gene, perhaps due to a read error. This chain connects TRBV4-2 to TRBJ2-7; D unclear. This CDR3 has 11 residues. The germline V gene has CDR1 LGHNA and CDR2 YNFKEQ. The CDR3 bases are TGTGCCAGCAGCGATAGCTACGAGCAGCACTTC. This translates into CASSDSYEQHF.

The chain recombines TRBV30 with TRBJ2-1; no reliable D call. CDR1 and CDR2 from the germline V gene are GTSNPN and SVGIG (reference sequence). The CDR3 contains 17 residues. Between the trimmed V and J ends, which lost 2 bases and 4 bases, there was a span of 21 bases. The chain's CDR3 is CAWSLDSSGLPYNEQFF. CDR3 in DNA: TGTGCCTGGAGTCTCGACTCCTCGGGCCTACCTTACAATGAGCAGTTCTTC.

As concerns this clone: The same CDR3 arises from other DNA sequences in this sample as well. The chain recombines TRBV5-1 with TRBJ2-7, with a tentative D call TRBD1 (5 bases). CDR1 SGHRS and CDR2 YFSETQ come from the germline V gene. The CDR3 runs to 13 residues. V was shortened by 4 bases and J by 3 bases, with 11 bases between the two germline ends. This CDR3 is CASSPQGDYEQYF. DNA of the CDR3: TGCGCCAGCAGCCCGCAAGGGGACTACGAGCAGTACTTC.

The chain combines TRBV27 with TRBJ2-5; D is perhaps TRBD1 or TRBD2 (5 bases each). The length of the CDR3 is 14 residues. CDR1 and CDR2 from the germline V gene are MNHEY and SMNVEV (reference sequence). Trimming removed 2 bases at V and 4 bases at J, with 11 bases between. The CDR3, as DNA: TGTGCCAGCAGTTTAACGGCAGGGAGAGAGACCCAGTACTTC. Residues: CASSLTAGRETQYF.

The genes are TRBV12-5 and TRBJ1-2; 10 bases align to TRBD1. Trimming took 4 bases from V and 2 from J; bases not matched to a gene: 4. CDR3 length: 15 amino acids. Germline CDR1 and CDR2: LGHNT and FRNRAP. The DNA for the CDR3 is TGTGCTAGTGGTTCGACGGACAGGGGGAACTATGGCTACACCTTC. It specifies CASGSTDRGNYGYTF.

The V and J genes are TRBV4-2 and TRBJ1-3; 7 nucleotides align to TRBD1. J was trimmed by 4 bases and V by 2 bases; bases with no gene match: 5. The CDR3 extends over 15 amino acids. CDR1 and CDR2 (germline): LGHNA, YNFKEQ. The CDR3 coding sequence is TGTGCCAGCAGCCAAAAGGGGGCGCGAGGAAACACCATATATTTT. Protein sequence: CASSQKGARGNTIYF.

This chain connects TRBV13 to TRBJ2-7; 7 bases agree with TRBD1. Trimming at V came to 3 bases and at J to 5 bases, leaving 7 bases not matched to a gene. Germline V gene data show CDR1 as PRHDT and CDR2 as FYEKMQ (reference sequence). CDR3 length equals 14 residues. The CDR3 region has the DNA TGTGCCAGCAGCTTTCAGGGGGTCGTTAACGAGCAGTACTTC. Translated, it gives CASSFQGVVNEQYF. The whole variable domain, remainder taken from reference TRBV13 and TRBJ2-7, is AAGVIQSPRHLIKEKRETATLKCYPIPRHDTVYWYQQGPGQDPQFLISFYEKMQSDKGSIPDRFSAQQFSDYHSELNMSSLELGDSALYFCASSFQGVVNEQYFGPGTRLTVT.

The chain uses TRBV25-1 and TRBJ2-5; no clear D gene. V dropped 2 bases and J dropped 5 bases, with 6 bases sitting between them. This CDR3 spans 12 amino acids. The germline CDR1 and CDR2 sequences are MGHDK and SYGVNS. CDR3 sequence: CASSEPLETQYF. Written as DNA, the CDR3 is TGTGCCAGCAGTGAACCTTTGGAGACCCAGTACTTC.

The chain couples TRBV28 to TRBJ2-1, with TRBD2 matching 8 bases. The CDR3 covers 15 residues. The J segment lost 1 base and the V segment lost 6 bases, leaving 5 bases of the junction unmatched. CDR1 is MDHEN and CDR2 is SYDVKM in the germline V gene. CDR3 amino acids: CASSGSGKSYNEQFF. The DNA of the CDR3 is TGTGCCAGCAGCGGTAGCGGGAAATCCTACAATGAGCAGTTCTTC.

The chain combines TRBV7-3 with TRBJ2-3; TRBD2 aligns across 7 bases. J was trimmed by 2 bases and V by 6 bases; bases with no gene match: 8. The CDR3 loop spans 15 amino acids. The germline V gene encodes CDR1 SGHTA and CDR2 FQGTGA. The CDR3 DNA is TGTGCCAGCAGTTACAGCGGGACCTCCACAGATACGCAGTATTTT. This translates into CASSYSGTSTDTQYF.

V is TRBV6-1 and J is TRBJ1-2; 8 bases line up with TRBD1. In germline, CDR1 is MNHNS, CDR2 SASEGT. V shed 6 bases and J 0 bases; nucleotides not matched to a gene: 6. The CDR3 loop spans 15 amino acids. The CDR3 DNA is TGTGCCAGCAGCGTGACAGGGGAACCTAACTATGGCTACACCTTC. The encoded protein is CASSVTGEPNYGYTF.

The V gene is TRBV19, the J gene TRBJ1-5; 7 bases line up with TRBD1. After removal of 6 bases from V and 2 bases from J, the junction contained 10 bases not matched to a gene. The germline gives CDR1 LNHDA, CDR2 SQIVND (reference sequence). The length of the CDR3 is 16 residues. Here the CDR3 DNA reads TGTGCCAGTAGGCGGGACAGTCGATTCGGCAATCAGCCCCAGCATTTT. Translation gives CASRRDSRFGNQPQHF.

The chain has TRBV28 and TRBJ1-1; the D is unclear. The germline V and J ends were trimmed by 6 bases and 3 bases, with 14 bases remaining between them. The CDR3 consists of 14 residues. Germline CDR1 and CDR2: MDHEN and SYDVKM. The CDR3 sequence is CASSVPRLDTEAFF. CDR3 coding DNA: TGTGCCAGCAGCGTTCCCCGATTGGACACTGAAGCTTTCTTT.

The chain carries TRBV27 and TRBJ2-6; no clear D gene. Per germline, CDR1 MNHEY and CDR2 SMNVEV (reference sequence). The CDR3 runs 16 residues. V lost 2 bases and J 0 bases, leaving 8 bases between the germline ends. The CDR3 DNA sequence: TGTGCCAGCAGTTTACTGTCTTCCTCTGGGGCCAACGTCCTGACTTTC. Its protein is CASSLLSSSGANVLTF.

This clone has more than one count but fewer than ten. The chain has TRBV19 and TRBJ1-5, with D uncertain. The CDR3 contains 14 residues. Trimming removed 4 bases at V and 3 bases at J, with 10 bases between. Germline assignment: CDR1 LNHDA and CDR2 SQIVND (reference sequence). The DNA for the CDR3 is TGTGCCAGTAGTAATGGACGGGACAATCAGCCCCAGCATTTT. Encoded protein: CASSNGRDNQPQHF.

This clone was recorded only once. The chain is built from TRBV19 and TRBJ2-7, with D perhaps given as TRBD1 or TRBD2 (5 bases each). The CDR3 length is 14 residues. Trimming removed 2 bases at V and 0 bases at J, with 8 bases between. Germline CDR1 is LNHDA and CDR2 is SQIVND (reference sequence). CDR3 protein: CASSIPGSSYEQYF. For the CDR3, the DNA is TGTGCCAGTAGTATACCAGGGAGCTCCTACGAGCAGTACTTC.